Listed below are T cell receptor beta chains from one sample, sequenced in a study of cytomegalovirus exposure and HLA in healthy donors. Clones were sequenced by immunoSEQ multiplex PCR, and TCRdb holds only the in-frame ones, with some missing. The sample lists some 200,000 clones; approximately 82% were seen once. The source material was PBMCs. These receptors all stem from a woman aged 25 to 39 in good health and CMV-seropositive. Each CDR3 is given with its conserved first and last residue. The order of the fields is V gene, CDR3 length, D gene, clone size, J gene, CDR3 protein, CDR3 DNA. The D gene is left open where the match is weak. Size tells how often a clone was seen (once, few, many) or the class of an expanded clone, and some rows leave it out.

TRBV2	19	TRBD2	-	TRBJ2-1	CASKESVSASGSSYNEQFF	TGTGCCAGCAAGGAGTCAGTAAGCGCTAGCGGGAGCTCCTACAATGAGCAGTTCTTC
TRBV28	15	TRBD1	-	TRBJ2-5	CASGERTGGWQTQYF	TGTGCCAGCGGAGAAAGGACAGGGGGCTGGCAGACCCAGTACTTC
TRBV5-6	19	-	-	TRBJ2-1	CASSLASLGRERGYNEQFF	TGTGCCAGCAGCTTGGCGAGTTTGGGGCGGGAAAGGGGTTACAATGAGCAGTTCTTC
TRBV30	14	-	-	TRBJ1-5	CAWGPGGRNQPQHF	TGTGCCTGGGGACCGGGGGGGCGGAATCAGCCCCAGCATTTT
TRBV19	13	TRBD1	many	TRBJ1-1	CASGHGTGSEAFF	TGTGCCAGTGGCCATGGGACAGGGTCTGAAGCTTTCTTT
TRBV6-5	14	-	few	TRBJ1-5	CASSPNRAGQPQHF	TGTGCCAGCAGTCCAAACAGGGCTGGTCAGCCCCAGCATTTT
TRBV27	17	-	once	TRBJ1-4	CASSLYDAKRAGEKLFF	TGTGCCAGCAGCCTATACGATGCCAAGAGGGCTGGCGAAAAACTGTTTTTT
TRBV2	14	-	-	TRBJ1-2	CASRAGGTNYGYTF	TGTGCCAGCAGGGCAGGAGGAACTAACTATGGCTACACCTTC
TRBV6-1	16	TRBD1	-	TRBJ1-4	CASSEDRGSTNEKLFF	TGTGCCAGCAGTGAAGACAGGGGGTCCACTAATGAAAAACTGTTTTTT
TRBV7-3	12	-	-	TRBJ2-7	CASSNRSYEQYF	TGTGCCAGCAGCAACCGGAGCTACGAGCAGTACTTC
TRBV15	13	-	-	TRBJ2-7	CATSRDQRYEQYF	TGTGCCACCAGCAGAGATCAGCGCTACGAGCAGTACTTC
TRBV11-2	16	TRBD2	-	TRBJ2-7	CASSLLGRGNWYEQYF	TGTGCCAGCAGCTTACTTGGGCGGGGGAATTGGTACGAGCAGTACTTC
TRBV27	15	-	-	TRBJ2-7	CASSFGGRPKWEQYF	TGTGCCAGCAGCTTTGGAGGGAGGCCAAAATGGGAGCAGTACTTC
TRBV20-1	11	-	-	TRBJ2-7	CSAALTYEQYF	TGCAGTGCTGCACTTACCTACGAGCAGTACTTC
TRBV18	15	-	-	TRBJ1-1	CASSVTGGTGPEAFF	TGTGCCAGCTCCGTTACAGGAGGGACGGGACCTGAAGCTTTCTTT
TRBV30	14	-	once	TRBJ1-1	CAWTGVSVFTEAFF	TGTGCCTGGACGGGGGTGTCCGTTTTCACTGAAGCTTTCTTT
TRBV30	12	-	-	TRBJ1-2	CAWSVLVNGYTF	TGTGCCTGGAGTGTACTGGTGAATGGCTACACCTTC
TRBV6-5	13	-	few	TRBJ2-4	CASSYGSGNIQYF	TGTGCCAGCAGCTACGGCTCAGGGAACATTCAGTACTTC
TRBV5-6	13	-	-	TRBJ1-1	CASSPLEGTEAFF	TGTGCCAGCTCTCCCCTCGAGGGCACTGAAGCTTTCTTT
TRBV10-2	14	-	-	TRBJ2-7	CASLERRSATEQYF	TGCGCCAGCTTAGAGCGGCGGTCAGCTACCGAGCAGTACTTC
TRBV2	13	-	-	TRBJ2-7	CASSEATLREQYF	TGTGCCAGCAGTGAAGCGACCTTGAGGGAGCAGTACTTC
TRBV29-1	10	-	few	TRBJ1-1	CSVSSAEAFF	TGCAGCGTTAGTAGCGCTGAAGCTTTCTTT
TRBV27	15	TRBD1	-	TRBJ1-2	CASSPDRTSNYGYTF	TGTGCCAGCAGTCCGGACAGGACCTCTAACTATGGCTACACCTTC
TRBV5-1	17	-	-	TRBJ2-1	CASSFSSLVLANNEQFF	TGCGCCAGCAGCTTTTCTTCCCTGGTCCTAGCGAACAATGAGCAGTTCTTC
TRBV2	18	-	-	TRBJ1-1	CASSLSSAGTKVNTEAFF	TGTGCCAGCTCCCTCTCCTCCGCCGGGACAAAAGTGAACACTGAAGCTTTCTTT
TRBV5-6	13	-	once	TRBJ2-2	CASSQTGSGELFF	TGTGCCAGCAGCCAAACAGGGTCCGGGGAGCTGTTTTTT
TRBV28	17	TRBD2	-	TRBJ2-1	CASSRPTSGGIYNEQFF	TGTGCCAGCAGTCGCCCGACTAGCGGGGGAATATACAATGAGCAGTTCTTC
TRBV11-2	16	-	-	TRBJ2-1	CASREGVGGDYNEQFF	TGTGCCAGCAGGGAGGGAGTTGGGGGAGACTACAATGAGCAGTTCTTC
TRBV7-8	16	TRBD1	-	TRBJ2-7	CASSSYVAGGSYEQYF	TGTGCCAGCAGTTCATATGTGGCAGGGGGATCCTACGAGCAGTACTTC
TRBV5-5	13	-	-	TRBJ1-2	CASSTQERYGYTF	TGTGCCAGCAGTACTCAGGAGCGGTATGGCTACACCTTC
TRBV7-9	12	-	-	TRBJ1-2	CASSFDRYGYTF	TGTGCCAGCAGCTTTGACAGATATGGCTACACCTTC
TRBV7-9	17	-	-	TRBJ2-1	CASSLLFPVGGVPQQFF	TGTGCCAGCAGCTTACTCTTTCCAGTGGGGGGAGTCCCGCAGCAGTTCTTC
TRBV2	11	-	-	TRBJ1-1	CASRVTGFAFF	TGTGCCAGCAGGGTTACAGGGTTTGCTTTCTTT
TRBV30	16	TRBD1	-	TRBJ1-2	CAWSPKGNRGPYGYTF	TGTGCCTGGAGTCCCAAAGGTAACAGGGGACCCTATGGCTACACCTTC
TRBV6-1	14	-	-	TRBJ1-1	CASTHFGRNTEAFF	TGTGCCAGCACTCACTTCGGGAGGAACACTGAAGCTTTCTTT
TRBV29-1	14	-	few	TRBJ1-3	CSVGYDRAGNTIYF	TGCAGCGTTGGATATGACAGAGCTGGAAACACCATATATTTT
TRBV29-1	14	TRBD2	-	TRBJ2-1	CSGGGLAGDNEQFF	TGCAGCGGGGGGGGACTAGCGGGAGATAATGAGCAGTTCTTC
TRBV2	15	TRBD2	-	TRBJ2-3	CASSGLVWGGDTQYF	TGTGCCAGCAGTGGGTTAGTTTGGGGGGGAGATACGCAGTATTTT
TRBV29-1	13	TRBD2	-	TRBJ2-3	CSVATSGKDTQYF	TGCAGCGTTGCGACTAGCGGGAAAGATACGCAGTATTTT
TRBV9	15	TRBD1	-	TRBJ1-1	CASSARTGLNTEAFF	TGTGCCAGCAGCGCCCGGACAGGTTTGAACACTGAAGCTTTCTTT
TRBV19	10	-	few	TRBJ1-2	CASRSYGYTF	TGTGCCAGTAGGAGCTATGGCTACACCTTC
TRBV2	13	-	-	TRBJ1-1	CASSDVPPGRAFF	TGTGCCAGCAGTGACGTCCCCCCAGGGCGCGCTTTCTTT